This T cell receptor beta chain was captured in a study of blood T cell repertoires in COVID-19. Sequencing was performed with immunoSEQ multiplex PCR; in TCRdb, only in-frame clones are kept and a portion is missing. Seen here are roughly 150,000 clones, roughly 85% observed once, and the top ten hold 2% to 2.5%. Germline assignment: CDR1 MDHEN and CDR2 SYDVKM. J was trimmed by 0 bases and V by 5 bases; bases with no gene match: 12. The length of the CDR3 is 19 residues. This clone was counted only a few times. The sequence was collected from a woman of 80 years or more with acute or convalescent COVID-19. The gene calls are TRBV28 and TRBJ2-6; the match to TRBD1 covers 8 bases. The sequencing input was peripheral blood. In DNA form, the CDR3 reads TGTGCCAGCAGTCTGGGACAGGTAGGGCCCCTCTCTGGGGCCAACGTCCTGACTTTC. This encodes CASSLGQVGPLSGANVLTF.